The clone carrying this TCR beta chain was counted once. The antigen is undetermined. CD8+ and CD4+ T cells from blood underwent TCR beta sequencing. Negative isolation was applied to CD8+ and CD4+ T cells, and FACS enrichment was applied to TEMRA cells. The ends were cut back, 1 base at V and 11 bases at J, with 9 bases in the middle. The CDR3 has 13 amino acids. Per the germline V gene, CDR1 is SGHVS and CDR2 is FQNEAQ. Random hexamers served to reverse transcribe roughly 0.5 to 1 ug RNA. By means of immunoSEQ multiplex PCR, TCR beta CDR3 spanning 54 Vbeta and 13 Jbeta underwent amplification. TCRdb independently ran MiXCR on the immunoSEQ multiplex PCR reads; one entry per CDR3 protein. The sample lists about 84,000 distinct CDR3 sequences; 85% to 95% were seen once. These data originate in a study of CD8 T cells in Susac syndrome. Study-level results: The study acknowledged a relatively small number of individuals in its TCR sequencing and HLA analysis.

The chain uses TRBV7-8 and TRBJ1-6, with D uncertain. This TCR derives from a human donor in good health. Sequenced: CD8+ T cells from PBMCs. The chain's CDR3 is CASSLGGLAPLHF. In DNA form, the CDR3 reads TGTGCCAGCAGCTTAGGTGGTTTAGCACCCCTCCACTTT.